This TCR beta chain was sequenced during a study of T cells after yellow fever vaccination. Production of TCR cDNA was by 5'RACE template switching, which also added a universal primer site and UMIs. TCRdb reprocessed the 5' RACE reads via MiXCR and lists one record per CDR3 protein. This repertoire shows under 300,000 distinct CDR3 sequences, about 7% found once; its top ten account for approximately 0.85%. Whole-study results and caveats: Any FACS-sorted repertoire could hold abundant clonotypes that contaminate it from the bulk population. Clones from primary vaccination mostly reappeared after the booster (around 96% CD4, less than 90% CD8).

This CDR3 has 17 amino acids. V was clipped by 5 bases and J by 6 bases, with 23 bases between them. The germline gives CDR1 SGHDN, CDR2 FVKESK. In its sample, this clonotype was seen many times. Its specificity is unknown. The source of this sequence is a man in his thirties or forties who received the YFV17D yellow fever vaccine. The material sequenced was CD4+ T cells sorted from PBMCs, taken 15 days after the yellow fever booster vaccination. The V and J genes are TRBV14 and TRBJ2-1; D is possibly TRBD1 or TRBD2 (5 bases each). CDR3 in amino acids: CASSSWAGAKESNEQFF. In nucleotides, the CDR3 is TGTGCCAGCAGCTCATGGGCCGGGGCCAAAGAATCCAATGAGCAGTTCTTC. The variable domain in full, completed from reference TRBV14 and TRBJ2-1, reads EAGVTQFPSHSVIEKGQTVTLRCDPISGHDNLYWYRRVMGKEIKFLLHFVKESKQDESGMPNNRFLAERTGGTYSTLKVQPAELEDSGVYFCASSSWAGAKESNEQFFGPGTRLTVL.